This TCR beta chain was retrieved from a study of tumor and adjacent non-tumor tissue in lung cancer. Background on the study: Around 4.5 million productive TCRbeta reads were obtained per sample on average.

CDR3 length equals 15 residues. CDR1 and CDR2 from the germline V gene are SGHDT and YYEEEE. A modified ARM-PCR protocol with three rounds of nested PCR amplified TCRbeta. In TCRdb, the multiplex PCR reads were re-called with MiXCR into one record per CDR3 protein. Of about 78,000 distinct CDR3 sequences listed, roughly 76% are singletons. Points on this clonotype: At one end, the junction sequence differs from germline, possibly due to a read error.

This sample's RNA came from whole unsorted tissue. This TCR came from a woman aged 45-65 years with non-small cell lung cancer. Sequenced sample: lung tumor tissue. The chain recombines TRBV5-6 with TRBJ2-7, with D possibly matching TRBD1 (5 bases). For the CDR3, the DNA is TGTGCCAGCAGCTACTGGACAAGGAACTCCTACGAACAGTACTTC. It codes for CASSYWTRNSYEQYF.